This TCR beta chain comes out of a study of early T cells in non-severe SARS-CoV-2 infection. Germline V gives CDR1 SGHTA, CDR2 FQGNSA. V shed 2 bases and J shed 3 bases, with 9 bases lying between them. CDR3 length: 14 residues. This clonotype has just a few counts. Each single cDNA molecule received a unique molecular identifier. TCRdb ran MiXCR on the 5' RACE reads and lists one entry per CDR3 protein. The sample consists of fewer than 55,000 distinct CDR3 sequences, 3% to 4% of them appearing once. The V gene is TRBV7-2, the J gene TRBJ2-3, with D tentatively TRBD1 (6 bases). The clonotype comes from an adult who was a healthcare worker with PCR-confirmed SARS-CoV-2 infection or an uninfected control (not recorded which). Sequenced input: whole blood. The CDR3 loop reads CASSLPGETDTQYF. Written as DNA, the CDR3 is TGTGCCAGCAGCTTACCAGGGGAAACAGATACGCAGTATTTT.